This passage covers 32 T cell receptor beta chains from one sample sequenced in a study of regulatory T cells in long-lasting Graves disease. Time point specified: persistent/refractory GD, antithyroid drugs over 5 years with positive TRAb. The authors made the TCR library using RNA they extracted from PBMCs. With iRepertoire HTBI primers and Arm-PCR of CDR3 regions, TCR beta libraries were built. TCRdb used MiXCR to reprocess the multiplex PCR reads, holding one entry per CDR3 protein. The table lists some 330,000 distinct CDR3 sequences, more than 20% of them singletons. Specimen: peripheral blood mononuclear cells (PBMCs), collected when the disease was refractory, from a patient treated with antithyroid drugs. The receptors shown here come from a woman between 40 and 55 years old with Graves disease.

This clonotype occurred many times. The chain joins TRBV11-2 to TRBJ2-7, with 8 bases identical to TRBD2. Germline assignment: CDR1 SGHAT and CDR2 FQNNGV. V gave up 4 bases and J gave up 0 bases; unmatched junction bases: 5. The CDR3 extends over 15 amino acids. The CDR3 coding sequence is TGTGCCAGCAGCTCTCAGCGGGGGAGCTCCTACGAGCAGTACTTC. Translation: CASSSQRGSSYEQYF.

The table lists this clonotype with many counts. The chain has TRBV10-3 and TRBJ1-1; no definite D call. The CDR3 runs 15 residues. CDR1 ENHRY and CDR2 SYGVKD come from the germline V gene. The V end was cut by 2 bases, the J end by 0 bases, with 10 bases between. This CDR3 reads CAISETGGMNTEAFF. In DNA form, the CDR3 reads TGTGCCATCAGTGAGACGGGAGGGATGAACACTGAAGCTTTCTTT.

The CDR3 DNA follows: TGTGCCAGTAGTATACCGGGGTTAGGGACTGAAGCTTTCTTT. It translates to CASSIPGLGTEAFF. The chain has TRBV19 and TRBJ1-1; no definite D call. V was cut by 2 bases and J by 5 bases, with 12 bases left in between. Germline loops: CDR1 LNHDA, CDR2 SQIVND (reference sequence). This CDR3 has 14 amino acids.

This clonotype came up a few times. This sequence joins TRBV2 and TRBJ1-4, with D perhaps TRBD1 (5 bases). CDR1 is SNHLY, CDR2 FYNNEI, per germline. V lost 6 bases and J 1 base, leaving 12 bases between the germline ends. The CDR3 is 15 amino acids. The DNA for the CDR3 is TGTGCCAGCAGCAGGGCGGGGGTAACTAATGAAAAACTGTTTTTT. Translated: CASSRAGVTNEKLFF.

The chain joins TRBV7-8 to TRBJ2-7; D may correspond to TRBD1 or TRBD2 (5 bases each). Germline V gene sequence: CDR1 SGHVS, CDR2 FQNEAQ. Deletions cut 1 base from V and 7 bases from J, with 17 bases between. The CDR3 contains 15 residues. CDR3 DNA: TGTGCCAGCAGCTTAGTTGGGGGAGCCCAATGGGAGCAGTACTTC. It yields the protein CASSLVGGAQWEQYF.

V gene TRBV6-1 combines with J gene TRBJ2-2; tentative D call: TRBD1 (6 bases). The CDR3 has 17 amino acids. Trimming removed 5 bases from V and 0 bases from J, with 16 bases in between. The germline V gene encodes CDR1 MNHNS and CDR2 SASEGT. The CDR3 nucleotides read TGTGCCAGCAGTCTATTTGGGGACAACTCGAACACCGGGGAGCTGTTTTTT. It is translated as CASSLFGDNSNTGELFF.

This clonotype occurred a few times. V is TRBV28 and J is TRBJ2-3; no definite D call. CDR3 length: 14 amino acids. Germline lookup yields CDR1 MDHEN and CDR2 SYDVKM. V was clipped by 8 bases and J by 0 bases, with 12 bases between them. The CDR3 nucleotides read TGTGCCAGCCAGGAACTATCTAGCACAGATACGCAGTATTTT. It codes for CASQELSSTDTQYF.

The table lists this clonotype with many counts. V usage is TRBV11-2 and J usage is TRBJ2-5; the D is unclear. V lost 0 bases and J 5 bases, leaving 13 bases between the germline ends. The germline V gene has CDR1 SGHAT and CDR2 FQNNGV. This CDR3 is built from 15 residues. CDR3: CASSLEGLEWETQYF. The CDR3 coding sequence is TGTGCCAGCAGCTTAGAGGGCCTGGAATGGGAGACCCAGTACTTC.

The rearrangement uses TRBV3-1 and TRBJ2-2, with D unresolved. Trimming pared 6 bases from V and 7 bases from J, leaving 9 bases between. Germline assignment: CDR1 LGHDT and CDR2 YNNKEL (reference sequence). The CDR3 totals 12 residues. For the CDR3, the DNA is TGTGCCAGCAGGCTGGGTGACGGGGAGCTGTTTTTT. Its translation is CASRLGDGELFF.

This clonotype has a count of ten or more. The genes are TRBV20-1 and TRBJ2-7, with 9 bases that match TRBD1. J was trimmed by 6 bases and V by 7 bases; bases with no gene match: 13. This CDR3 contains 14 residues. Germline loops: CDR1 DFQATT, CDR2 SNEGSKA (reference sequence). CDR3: CSVAGTGSFREQYF. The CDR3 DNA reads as TGCAGTGTTGCCGGGACAGGGAGTTTTCGCGAGCAGTACTTC.

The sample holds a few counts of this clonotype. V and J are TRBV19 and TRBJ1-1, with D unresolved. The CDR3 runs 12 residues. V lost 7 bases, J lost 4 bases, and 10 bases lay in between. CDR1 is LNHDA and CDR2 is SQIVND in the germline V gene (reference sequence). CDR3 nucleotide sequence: TGTGCCAGTAAGGGAACGGGCACTGAAGCTTTCTTT. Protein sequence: CASKGTGTEAFF.

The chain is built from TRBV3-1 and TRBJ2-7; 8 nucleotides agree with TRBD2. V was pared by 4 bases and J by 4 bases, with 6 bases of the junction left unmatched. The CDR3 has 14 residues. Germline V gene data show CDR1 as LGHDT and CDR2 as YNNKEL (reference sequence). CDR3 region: CASSRAGDFYEQYF. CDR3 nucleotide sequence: TGTGCCAGCAGCCGAGCGGGAGACTTTTACGAGCAGTACTTC.

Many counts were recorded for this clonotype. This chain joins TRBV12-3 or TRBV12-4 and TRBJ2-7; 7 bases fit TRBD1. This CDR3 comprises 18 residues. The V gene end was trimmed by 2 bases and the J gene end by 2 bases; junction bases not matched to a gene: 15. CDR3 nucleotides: TGTGCCAGCAGTTTAAGCCCTATATGGACAGGTGATACCTACGAGCAGTACTTC. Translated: CASSLSPIWTGDTYEQYF.

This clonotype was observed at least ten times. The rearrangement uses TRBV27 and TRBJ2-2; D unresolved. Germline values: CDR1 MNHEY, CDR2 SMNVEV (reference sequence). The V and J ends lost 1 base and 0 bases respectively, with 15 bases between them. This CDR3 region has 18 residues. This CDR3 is CASSLYVVVSPNTGELFF. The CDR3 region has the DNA TGTGCCAGCAGTTTATACGTCGTGGTCTCCCCGAACACCGGGGAGCTGTTTTTT.

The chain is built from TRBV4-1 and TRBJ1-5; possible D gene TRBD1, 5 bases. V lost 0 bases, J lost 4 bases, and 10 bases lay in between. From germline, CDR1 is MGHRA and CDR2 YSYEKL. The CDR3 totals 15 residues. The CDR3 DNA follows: TGCGCCAGCAGCCAAGAGGGGACGGCTAATCAGCCCCAGCATTTT. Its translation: CASSQEGTANQPQHF.

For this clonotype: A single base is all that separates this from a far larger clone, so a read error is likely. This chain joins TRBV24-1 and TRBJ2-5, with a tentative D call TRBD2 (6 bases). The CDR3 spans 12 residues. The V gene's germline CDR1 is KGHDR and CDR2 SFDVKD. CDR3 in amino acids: CAASAMGLEQYF. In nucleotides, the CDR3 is TGTGCCGCCAGTGCCATGGGACTGGAGCAGTACTTC.

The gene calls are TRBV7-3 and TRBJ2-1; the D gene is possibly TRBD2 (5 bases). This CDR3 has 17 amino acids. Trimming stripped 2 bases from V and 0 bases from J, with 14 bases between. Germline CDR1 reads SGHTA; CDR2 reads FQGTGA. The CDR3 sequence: CASSLFGGPYSYNEQFF. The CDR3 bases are TGTGCCAGCAGCTTATTTGGCGGGCCGTACTCCTACAATGAGCAGTTCTTC.

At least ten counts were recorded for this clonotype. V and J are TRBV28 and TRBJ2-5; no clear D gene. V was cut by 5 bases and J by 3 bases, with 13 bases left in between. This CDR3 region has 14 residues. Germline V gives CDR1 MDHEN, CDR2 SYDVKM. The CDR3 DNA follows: TGTGCCAGCAGTCAGTCCCTGAATGAAGAGACCCAGTACTTC. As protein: CASSQSLNEETQYF.

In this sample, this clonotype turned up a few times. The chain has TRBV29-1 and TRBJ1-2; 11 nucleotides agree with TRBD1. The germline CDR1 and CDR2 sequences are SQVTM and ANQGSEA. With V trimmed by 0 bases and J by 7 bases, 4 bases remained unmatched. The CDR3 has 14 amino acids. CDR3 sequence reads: CSVEDGDRGIGYTF. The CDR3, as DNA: TGCAGCGTTGAAGATGGGGACAGGGGGATTGGCTACACCTTC.

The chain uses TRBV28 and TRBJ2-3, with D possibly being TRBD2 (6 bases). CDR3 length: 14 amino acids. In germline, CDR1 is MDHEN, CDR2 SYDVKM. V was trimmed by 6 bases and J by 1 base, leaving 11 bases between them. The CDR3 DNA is TGTGCCAGCAGCGGGACTTACCGCACAGATACGCAGTATTTT. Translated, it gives CASSGTYRTDTQYF.

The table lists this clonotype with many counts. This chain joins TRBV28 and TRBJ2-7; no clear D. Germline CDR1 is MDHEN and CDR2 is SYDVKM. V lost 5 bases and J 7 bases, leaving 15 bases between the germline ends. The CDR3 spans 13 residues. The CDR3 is CASSPGWLGEQYF. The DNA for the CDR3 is TGTGCCAGCAGTCCCGGCTGGCTCGGTGAGCAGTACTTC.

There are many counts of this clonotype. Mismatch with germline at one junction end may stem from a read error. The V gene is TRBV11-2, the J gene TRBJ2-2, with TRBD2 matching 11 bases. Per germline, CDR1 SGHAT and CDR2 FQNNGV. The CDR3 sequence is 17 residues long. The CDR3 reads CASTLRLAGNSTGELFF. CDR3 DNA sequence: TGTGCCAGCACCTTAAGACTAGCGGGAAACAGCACCGGGGAGCTGTTTTTT.

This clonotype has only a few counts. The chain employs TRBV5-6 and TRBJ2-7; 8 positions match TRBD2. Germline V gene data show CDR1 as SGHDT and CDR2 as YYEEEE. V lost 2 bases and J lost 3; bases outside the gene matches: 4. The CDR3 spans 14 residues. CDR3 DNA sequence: TGTGCCAGCAGCTTAAGCGGGAGCAACTACGAGCAGTACTTC. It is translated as CASSLSGSNYEQYF.

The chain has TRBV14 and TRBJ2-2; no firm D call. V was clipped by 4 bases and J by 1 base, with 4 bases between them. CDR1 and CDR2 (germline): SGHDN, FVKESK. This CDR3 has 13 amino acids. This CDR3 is CASSRRNTGELFF. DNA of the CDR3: TGTGCCAGCAGCCGAAGGAACACCGGGGAGCTGTTTTTT.

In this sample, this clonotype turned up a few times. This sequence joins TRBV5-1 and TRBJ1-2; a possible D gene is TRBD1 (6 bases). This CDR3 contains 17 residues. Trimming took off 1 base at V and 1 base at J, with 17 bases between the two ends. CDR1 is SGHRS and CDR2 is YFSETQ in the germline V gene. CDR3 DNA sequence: TGCGCCAGCAGCTTGAGCTCGCAGGGGAAGTTTAACTATGGCTACACCTTC. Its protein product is CASSLSSQGKFNYGYTF.

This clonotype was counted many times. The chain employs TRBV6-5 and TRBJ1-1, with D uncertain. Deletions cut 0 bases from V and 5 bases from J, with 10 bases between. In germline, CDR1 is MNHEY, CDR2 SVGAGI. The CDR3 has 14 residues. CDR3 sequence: CASSYSLWRTEAFF. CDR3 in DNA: TGTGCCAGCAGTTACTCGCTATGGAGGACTGAAGCTTTCTTT.

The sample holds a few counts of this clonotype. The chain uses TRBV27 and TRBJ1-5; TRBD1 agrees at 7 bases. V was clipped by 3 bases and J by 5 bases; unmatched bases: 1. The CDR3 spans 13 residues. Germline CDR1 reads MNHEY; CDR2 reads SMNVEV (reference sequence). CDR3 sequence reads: CASSFTGDQPQHF. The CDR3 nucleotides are TGTGCCAGCAGTTTCACAGGGGATCAGCCCCAGCATTTT.

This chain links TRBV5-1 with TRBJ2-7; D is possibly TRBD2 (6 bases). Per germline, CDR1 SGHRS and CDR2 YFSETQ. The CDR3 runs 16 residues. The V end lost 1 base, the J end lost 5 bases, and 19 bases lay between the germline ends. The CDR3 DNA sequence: TGCGCCAGCAGCTTGAACGGGATAGGTAGCGGCGACGAGCAGTACTTC. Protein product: CASSLNGIGSGDEQYF.

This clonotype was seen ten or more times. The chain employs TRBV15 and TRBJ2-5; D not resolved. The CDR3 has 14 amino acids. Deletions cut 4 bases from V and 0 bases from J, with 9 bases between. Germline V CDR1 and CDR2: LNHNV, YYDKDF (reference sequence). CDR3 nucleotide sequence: TGTGCCACCAGCAACCATGGGTACCAAGAGACCCAGTACTTC. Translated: CATSNHGYQETQYF.

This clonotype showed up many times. This chain's CDR3 is CASSYNLAPYEQYF. The DNA for the CDR3 is TGTGCCAGCAGTTACAATCTAGCGCCTTACGAGCAGTACTTC. This chain joins TRBV6-9 and TRBJ2-7; a possible D gene is TRBD2 (6 bases). Looked up from germline, CDR1 is MNHGY and CDR2 is SVAAGI. Trimming took 3 bases from V and 4 from J, leaving 13 bases between them. The CDR3 contains 14 residues.

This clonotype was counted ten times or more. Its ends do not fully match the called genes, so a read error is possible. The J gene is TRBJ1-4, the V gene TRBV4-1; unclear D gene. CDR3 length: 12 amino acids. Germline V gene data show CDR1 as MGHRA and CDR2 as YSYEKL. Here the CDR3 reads CASSQLNEKLFF. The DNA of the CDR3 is TGTGCCAGCAGCCAACTTAATGAAAAACTGTTTTTT.

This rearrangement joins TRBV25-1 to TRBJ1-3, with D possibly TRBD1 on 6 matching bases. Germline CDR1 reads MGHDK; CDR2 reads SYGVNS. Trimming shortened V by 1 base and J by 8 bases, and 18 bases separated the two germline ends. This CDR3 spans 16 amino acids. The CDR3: CASSESSGIGGHTIYF. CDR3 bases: TGTGCCAGCAGTGAATCTTCGGGGATAGGGGGTCACACCATATATTTT. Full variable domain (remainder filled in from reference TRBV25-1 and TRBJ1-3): EADIYQTPRYLVIGTGKKITLECSQTMGHDKMYWYQQDPGMELHLIHYSYGVNSTEKGDLSSESTVSRIRTEHFPLTLESARPSHTSQYLCASSESSGIGGHTIYFGEGSWLTVV.